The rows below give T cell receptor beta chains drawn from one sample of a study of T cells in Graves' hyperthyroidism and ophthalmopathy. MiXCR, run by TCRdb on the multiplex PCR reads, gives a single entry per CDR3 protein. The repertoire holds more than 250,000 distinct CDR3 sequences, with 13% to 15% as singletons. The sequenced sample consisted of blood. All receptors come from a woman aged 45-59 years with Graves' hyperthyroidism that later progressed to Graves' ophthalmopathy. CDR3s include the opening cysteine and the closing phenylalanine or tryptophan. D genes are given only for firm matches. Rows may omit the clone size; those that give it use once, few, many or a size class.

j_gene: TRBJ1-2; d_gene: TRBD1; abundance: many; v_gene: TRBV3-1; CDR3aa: CASKVGQGARGYTF; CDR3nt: TGTGCCAGCAAGGTCGGACAGGGGGCGCGCGGCTACACCTTC
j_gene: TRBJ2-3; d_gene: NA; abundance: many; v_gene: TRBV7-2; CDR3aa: CASSSSSNTQYF; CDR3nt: TGTGCCAGCAGCTCCTCTTCGAATACGCAGTATTTT
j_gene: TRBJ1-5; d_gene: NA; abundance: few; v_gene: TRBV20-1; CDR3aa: CSAAGQESGQPQHF; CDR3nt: TGCAGTGCCGCGGGGCAGGAAAGCGGTCAGCCCCAGCATTTT
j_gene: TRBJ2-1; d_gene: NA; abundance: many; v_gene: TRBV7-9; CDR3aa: CASSLAGGNEQFF; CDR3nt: TGTGCCAGCAGCTTAGCCGGCGGCAATGAGCAGTTCTTC
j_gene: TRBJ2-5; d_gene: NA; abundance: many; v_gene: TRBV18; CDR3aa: CASSPRPNGQETQYF; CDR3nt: TGTGCCAGCTCACCACGGCCTAACGGACAAGAGACCCAGTACTTC
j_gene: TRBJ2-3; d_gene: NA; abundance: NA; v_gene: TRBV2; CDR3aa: CASSELGGGGTDTQYF; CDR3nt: TGTGCCAGCAGTGAACTGGGGGGCGGCGGCACAGATACGCAGTATTTT
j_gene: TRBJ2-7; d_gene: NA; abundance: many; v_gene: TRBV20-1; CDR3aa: CSAERAGSYYEQYF; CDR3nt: TGCAGTGCCGAGCGGGCGGGAAGCTACTACGAGCAGTACTTC
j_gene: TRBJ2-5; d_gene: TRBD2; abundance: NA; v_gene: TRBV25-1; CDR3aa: CASSKGSGSLFKETQYF; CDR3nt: TGTGCCAGCAGTAAGGGTAGCGGGAGTTTGTTTAAAGAGACCCAGTACTTC
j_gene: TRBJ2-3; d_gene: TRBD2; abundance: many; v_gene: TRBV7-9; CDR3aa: CASSFTSGRTDTQYF; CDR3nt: TGTGCCAGCAGCTTTACTAGCGGGAGGACAGATACGCAGTATTTT
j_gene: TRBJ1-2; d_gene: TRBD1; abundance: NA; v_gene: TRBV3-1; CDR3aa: CASSQDFLGGDRGLGRGYTF; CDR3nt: TGTGCCAGCAGCCAAGATTTCTTAGGTGGAGACAGGGGGCTAGGAAGAGGCTACACCTTC
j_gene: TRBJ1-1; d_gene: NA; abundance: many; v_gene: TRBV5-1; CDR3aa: CASSLAGRRGAFF; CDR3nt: TGCGCCAGCAGCTTGGCCGGGCGCCGGGGGGCTTTCTTT
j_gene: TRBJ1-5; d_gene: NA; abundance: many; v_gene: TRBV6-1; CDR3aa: CASSLYGSQPQHF; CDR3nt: TGTGCCAGCAGTTTATACGGAAGTCAGCCCCAGCATTTT
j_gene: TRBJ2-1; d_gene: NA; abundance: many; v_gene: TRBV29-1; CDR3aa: CSVWGARSEQFF; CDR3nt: TGCAGCGTGTGGGGGGCGAGGAGTGAGCAGTTCTTC
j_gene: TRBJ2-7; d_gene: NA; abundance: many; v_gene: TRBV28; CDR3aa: CASSSAGTQPLYEQYF; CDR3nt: TGTGCCAGCAGTTCAGCCGGGACGCAGCCCCTCTACGAGCAGTACTTC
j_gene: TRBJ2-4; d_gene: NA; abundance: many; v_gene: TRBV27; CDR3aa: CASSSLYEGSAKNIQYF; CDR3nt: TGTGCCAGCAGTTCCTTATATGAGGGCTCGGCCAAAAACATTCAGTACTTC
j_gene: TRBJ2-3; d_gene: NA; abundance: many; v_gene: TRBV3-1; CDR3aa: CASSQEASPTRYF; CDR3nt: TGTGCCAGCAGCCAAGAAGCTAGTCCTACGCGGTATTTT
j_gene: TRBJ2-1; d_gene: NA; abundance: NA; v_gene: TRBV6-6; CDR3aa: CASSYGDLAVNEQFF; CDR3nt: TGTGCCAGCAGTTACGGAGATCTAGCTGTAAATGAGCAGTTCTTC
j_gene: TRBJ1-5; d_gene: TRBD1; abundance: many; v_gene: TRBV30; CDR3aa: CAWSVPARDSKPQHF; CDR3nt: TGTGCCTGGAGTGTACCCGCCAGGGACAGCAAGCCCCAGCATTTT
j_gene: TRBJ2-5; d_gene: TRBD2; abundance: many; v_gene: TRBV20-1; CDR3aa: CSARDHSGRARGETQYF; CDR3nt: TGCAGTGCTAGAGACCATAGCGGGAGGGCCAGGGGGGAGACCCAGTACTTC
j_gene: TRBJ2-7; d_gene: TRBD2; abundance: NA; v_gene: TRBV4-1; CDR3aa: CASSQEGPLAGGQYEQYF; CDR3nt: TGCGCCAGCAGCCAAGAGGGTCCTTTGGCGGGAGGGCAATACGAGCAGTACTTC
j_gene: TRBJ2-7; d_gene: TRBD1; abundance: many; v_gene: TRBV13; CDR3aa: CASSSSGTGYYEQYF; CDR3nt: TGTGCCAGCAGCTCCTCCGGGACAGGGTACTACGAGCAGTACTTC
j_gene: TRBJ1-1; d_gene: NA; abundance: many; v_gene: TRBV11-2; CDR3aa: CASSRQENTEAFF; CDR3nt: TGTGCCAGCAGCCGACAGGAGAACACTGAAGCTTTCTTT
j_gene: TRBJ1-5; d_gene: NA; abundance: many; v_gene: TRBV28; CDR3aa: CASSVYRAAQHF; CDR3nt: TGTGCCAGCAGTGTATACAGGGCAGCCCAGCATTTT
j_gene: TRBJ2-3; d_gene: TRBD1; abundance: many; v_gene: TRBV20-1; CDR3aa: CSVSGTGDRDTQYF; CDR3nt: TGCAGCGTTTCAGGGACAGGGGACCGGGATACGCAGTATTTT
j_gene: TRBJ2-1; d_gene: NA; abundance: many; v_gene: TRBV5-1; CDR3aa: CASSLIISNEQFF; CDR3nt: TGCGCCAGCAGCTTGATAATATCGAATGAGCAGTTCTTC
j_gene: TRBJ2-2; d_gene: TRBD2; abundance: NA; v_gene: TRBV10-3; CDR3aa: CAITSGLNTGELFF; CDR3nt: TGTGCCATTACTAGCGGGCTGAACACCGGGGAGCTGTTTTTT
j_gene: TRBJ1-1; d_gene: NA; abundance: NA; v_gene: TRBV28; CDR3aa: CASSRGGMNTEAFF; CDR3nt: TGTGCCAGCAGCCGGGGGGGTATGAACACTGAAGCTTTCTTT
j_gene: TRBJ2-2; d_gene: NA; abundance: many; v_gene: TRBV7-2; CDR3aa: CASSLAPRKDTGELFF; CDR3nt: TGTGCCAGCAGCTTAGCGCCTAGAAAAGACACCGGGGAGCTGTTTTTT
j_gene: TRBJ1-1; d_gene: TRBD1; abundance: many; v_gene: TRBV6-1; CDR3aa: CASSDSGTGTEAFF; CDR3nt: TGTGCCAGCAGTGATTCCGGGACAGGGACTGAAGCTTTCTTT
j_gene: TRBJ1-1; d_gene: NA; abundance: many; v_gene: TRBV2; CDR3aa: CASRGQRDTEAFF; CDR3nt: TGTGCCAGCAGGGGTCAGAGGGACACTGAAGCTTTCTTT